This T cell receptor (beta chain) was sequenced for a study of blood T cell repertoires in COVID-19. The V gene's germline CDR1 is PRHDT and CDR2 FYEKMQ (reference sequence). Trimming removed 2 bases from V and 6 bases from J; junction bases left unmatched: 3. This CDR3 has 14 amino acids. Clones were read by immunoSEQ multiplex PCR, and TCRdb kept only the in-frame ones, dropping some. This table holds about 290,000 clones, 85% found once. The specimen was peripheral blood. The source of this sequence is a woman aged 45 to 65 with active or convalescent COVID-19. The gene calls are TRBV13 and TRBJ1-4, with 7 bases fitting TRBD1. CDR3: CASSLRQGDEKLFF. CDR3 nucleotides: TGTGCCAGCAGCTTACGGCAGGGGGATGAAAAACTGTTTTTT.